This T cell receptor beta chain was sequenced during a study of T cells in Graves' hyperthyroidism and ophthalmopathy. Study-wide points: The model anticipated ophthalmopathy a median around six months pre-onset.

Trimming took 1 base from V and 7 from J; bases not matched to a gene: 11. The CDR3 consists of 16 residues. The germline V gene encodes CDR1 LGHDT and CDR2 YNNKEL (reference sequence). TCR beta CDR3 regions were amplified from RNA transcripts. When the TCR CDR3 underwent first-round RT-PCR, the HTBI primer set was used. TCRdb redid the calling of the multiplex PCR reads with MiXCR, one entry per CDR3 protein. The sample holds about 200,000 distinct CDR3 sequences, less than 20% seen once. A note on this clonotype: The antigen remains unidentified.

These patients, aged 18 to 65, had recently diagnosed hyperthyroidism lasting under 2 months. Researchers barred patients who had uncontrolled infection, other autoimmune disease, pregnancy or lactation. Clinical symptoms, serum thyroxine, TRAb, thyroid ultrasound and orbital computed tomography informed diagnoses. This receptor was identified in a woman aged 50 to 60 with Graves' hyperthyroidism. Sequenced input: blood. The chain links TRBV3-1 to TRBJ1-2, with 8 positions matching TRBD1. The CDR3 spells CASSQVITSGTGGYTF. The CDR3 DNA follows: TGTGCCAGCAGCCAAGTGATAACCTCGGGGACAGGTGGCTACACCTTC.